The T cell receptor (beta chain) described here comes from a study of T-cell memory formation after mild COVID-19. On the study more broadly: TCR clusters showed largely donor specificity.

After 5'RACE with constant-segment primers, TCR alpha and TCR beta cDNA libraries carrying sample barcodes and UMIs were obtained. Using its own MiXCR run on the 5' RACE reads, TCRdb lists one record per CDR3 protein. The data hold a few hundred thousand distinct CDR3 sequences, with 20% to 25% observed a single time. The sequencing sample was made of PBMCs or a T cell subset sorted from them (not recorded which). The receptor comes from an adult woman who had mild COVID-19 (a few samples of this study predate the infection). Cell type and time point are not known.

The CDR3 here is CASSPGVPKAGNTIYF. As DNA, the CDR3 is TGCGCCAGCAGCCCGGGGGTCCCGAAGGCTGGAAACACCATATATTTT. The rearrangement joins TRBV5-1 to TRBJ1-3, with D possibly TRBD1 on 5 matching bases. The germline V gene has CDR1 SGHRS and CDR2 YFSETQ. The CDR3 spans 16 residues. V was shortened by 4 bases and J by 2 bases, with 16 bases between the two germline ends.